The T cell receptor beta chain described here comes from a study of blood T cell repertoires in COVID-19. Across the study: Acute and convalescent COVID-19 specimens originated in the United States, Italy and Spain.

The CDR3 sequence is 16 residues long. With 4 bases clipped from V and 5 bases from J, the junction kept 9 bases outside the gene matches. Germline-derived CDR1 and CDR2 are SGHTS and YDEGEE. Original handling: Amplification of reference gene primers provided the estimated nucleated cell counts. The method was immunoSEQ multiplex PCR; TCRdb's version includes in-frame clones alone and lacks a portion of them. V, J and clone size reflect that table, while D and trimming were determined from the DNA. The repertoire holds 80,000 to 100,000 clones, with roughly 76% as singletons. This clonotype was obtained from an elderly woman with active or convalescent COVID-19. This chain joins TRBV5-8 and TRBJ1-1; 12 bases fit TRBD1. Material: peripheral blood. The CDR3 reads CASSQTGTGGWTEAFF. The DNA of the CDR3 is TGTGCCAGCAGCCAAACCGGGACAGGGGGCTGGACTGAAGCTTTCTTT.